The rows below give T cell receptor beta chains drawn from one sample of a study of early T cells in non-severe SARS-CoV-2 infection. TCRdb itself ran the 5' RACE reads through MiXCR, one entry per CDR3 protein. The sample shows about 52,000 distinct CDR3 sequences, 11% of them seen only once. Sequences were obtained from whole blood. The source is an adult who was a healthcare worker with PCR-confirmed SARS-CoV-2 infection or an uninfected control (not recorded which). Both conserved end residues are part of each CDR3. Each record gives: J gene, CDR3 length, D gene, V gene, clone size, CDR3 DNA, CDR3 protein. The D gene is left open where the match is weak. A row's size may be missing; if present it is once, few, many or a size class.

TRBJ2-7 | 14 | - | TRBV9 | - | TGTGCCAGCAGCGCCAGGCTGGGGGCGGCCGAGCAGTACTTC | CASSARLGAAEQYF
TRBJ1-4 | 16 | - | TRBV7-9 | - | TGTGCCAGCTCCGGGGGGGGGCGCGGAGCTAATGAAAAACTGTTTTTT | CASSGGGRGANEKLFF
TRBJ2-7 | 15 | TRBD1 | TRBV18 | few | TGTGCCAGCTCGCAAACCGGTCACAGGGGGGACGAGCAGTACTTC | CASSQTGHRGDEQYF
TRBJ2-5 | 12 | - | TRBV7-2 | many | TGTGCCAGCAGCTTAGAGAGGGGGACCCAGTACTTC | CASSLERGTQYF
TRBJ1-1 | 13 | TRBD1 | TRBV28 | many | TGTGCCTTGACAGGGACCTTGAACACTGAAGCTTTCTTT | CALTGTLNTEAFF
TRBJ2-3 | 12 | - | TRBV20-1 | many | TGCAGTGCTAGTGAAGCGGCAGATACGCAGTATTTT | CSASEAADTQYF
TRBJ2-4 | 13 | - | TRBV28 | - | TGTGCCAGCAGGGACACAGGCAAAAACATTCAGTACTTC | CASRDTGKNIQYF
TRBJ1-6 | 15 | TRBD1 | TRBV9 | - | TGTGCCAGCAGCCCCGGGACAGGGTTTCTTTCACCCCTCCACTTT | CASSPGTGFLSPLHF
TRBJ2-3 | 13 | - | TRBV5-4 | many | TGTGCCAGCAGGAACCGGGGTGGGGGTACGCAGTATTTT | CASRNRGGGTQYF
TRBJ2-7 | 17 | - | TRBV18 | many | TGTGCCAGCTCACCCCTCAACCGGCGGGCCCTACTCTACGAGCAGTACTTC | CASSPLNRRALLYEQYF
TRBJ1-4 | 15 | TRBD1 | TRBV10-3 | many | TGTGCCATCAGTGAGTCGGGCAGGGGGACTGAAAAACTGTTTTTT | CAISESGRGTEKLFF
TRBJ1-3 | 12 | - | TRBV18 | many | TGTGCCAGCTCACCTGGGGAGCACACCATATATTTT | CASSPGEHTIYF
TRBJ2-5 | 16 | TRBD1 | TRBV6-2/TRBV6-3 | - | TGTGCCAGCAGCCCTGGACAGGCTGGGTACCAAGAGACCCAGTACTTC | CASSPGQAGYQETQYF
TRBJ2-5 | 15 | - | TRBV14 | many | TGTGCCAGCAGCCTGGACTACCAACTCCAAGAGACCCAGTACTTC | CASSLDYQLQETQYF
TRBJ2-1 | 15 | TRBD2 | TRBV28 | many | TGTGCCAGCAGTCCTAGCCAGCGGGGGAGGGATGAGCAGTTCTTC | CASSPSQRGRDEQFF
TRBJ2-2 | 14 | - | TRBV5-1 | - | TGCGCCAGCAGCCCGCTGCCGAACACCGGGGAGCTGTTTTTT | CASSPLPNTGELFF
TRBJ2-1 | 15 | TRBD1 | TRBV3-1 | few | TGTGCCAGCAGCCCCCCGGGACAGCCTCGGGATGAGCAGTTCTTC | CASSPPGQPRDEQFF
TRBJ2-2 | 13 | - | TRBV14 | - | TGTGCCAGCAGCCAATCCATGACCGGGGAGCTGTTTTTT | CASSQSMTGELFF
TRBJ2-5 | 12 | - | TRBV7-9 | many | TGTGCCAGCAGCTTAGCGTCTCCCCCCCAGTACTTC | CASSLASPPQYF
TRBJ2-1 | 16 | TRBD1 | TRBV20-1 | few | TGCAGTGCTAGACCCGCCGACAGGGCCTCCTACAATGAGCAGTTCTTC | CSARPADRASYNEQFF
TRBJ1-1 | 9 | - | TRBV6-5 | many | TGTGCCAGCAGTTACGTTTCTTTCTTT | CASSYVSFF
TRBJ2-1 | 14 | TRBD2 | TRBV6-4 | many | TGTGCCAGCAGTGGCGGGGGGGCCTACAATGAGCAGTTCTTC | CASSGGGAYNEQFF
TRBJ2-1 | 16 | TRBD2 | TRBV28 | many | TGTGCCACAAAGGAGGGAGGGCTAGCGATTTACAATGAGCAGTTCTTC | CATKEGGLAIYNEQFF
TRBJ2-1 | 16 | - | TRBV7-9 | - | TGTGCCAGCAGCCCAAGGGGGAAGAATACCTACAATGAGCAGTTCTTC | CASSPRGKNTYNEQFF
TRBJ2-1 | 16 | TRBD2 | TRBV4-1 | many | TGCGCCAGCAGCCTTAGGACTAGCGGGATAGAAAATGAGCAGTTCTTC | CASSLRTSGIENEQFF
TRBJ1-1 | 14 | TRBD1 | TRBV7-9 | many | TGTGCCAGCAGCCACAGGGGGATGTACACTGAAGCTTTCTTT | CASSHRGMYTEAFF
TRBJ1-1 | 15 | - | TRBV5-6 | - | TGTGCCAGCAGCTTGCTAGGCAGGGATAACACTGAAGCTTTCTTT | CASSLLGRDNTEAFF
TRBJ1-3 | 15 | - | TRBV4-2 | many | TGTGCCAGCAGCCAAGACCCCCGCTCTGGAAACACCATATATTTT | CASSQDPRSGNTIYF
TRBJ2-2 | 16 | TRBD1 | TRBV7-9 | many | TGTGCCAGCAGCTTCCCGGACAGGGGGACAGCCGGGGAGCTGTTTTTT | CASSFPDRGTAGELFF
TRBJ2-7 | 18 | - | TRBV5-1 | - | TGCGCCAGCAGCTTGGGTTTGTCTACGCGGGGACAGACCTACGAGCAGTACTTC | CASSLGLSTRGQTYEQYF
TRBJ2-1 | 13 | TRBD1 | TRBV29-1 | many | TGCAGCGGTGGACAGGGATCCTACAATGAGCAGTTCTTC | CSGGQGSYNEQFF
TRBJ2-3 | 12 | - | TRBV6-6 | few | TGTGCCAGCAGGCAAGGTGGAGAGACGCAGTATTTT | CASRQGGETQYF
TRBJ2-2 | 17 | TRBD2 | TRBV10-3 | many | TGTGCCATCCGAACGGCCCAGCGGGGGATTAACACCGGGGAGCTGTTTTTT | CAIRTAQRGINTGELFF
TRBJ1-6 | 14 | - | TRBV12-2 | few | TGTGCAAGTCGCTTAGGAAGGGATAATTCACCCCTCCACTTT | CASRLGRDNSPLHF
TRBJ2-7 | 14 | - | TRBV18 | - | TGTGCCAGCTCACCTAAAGGACGCCTCTACGAGCAGTACTTC | CASSPKGRLYEQYF
TRBJ2-7 | 13 | TRBD2 | TRBV28 | - | TGTGCCAGCACTGCGGGAGGGACCTACGAGCAGTACTTC | CASTAGGTYEQYF
TRBJ2-1 | 14 | - | TRBV15 | - | TGTGCCACCAGCAGAGAAGGCTCCTACAATGAGCAGTTCTTC | CATSREGSYNEQFF
TRBJ2-1 | 16 | TRBD2 | TRBV11-2 | many | TGTGCCAGCAGCTCGAGGCCTACTAGCGTTAGGAATGAGCAGTTCTTC | CASSSRPTSVRNEQFF
TRBJ2-1 | 16 | - | TRBV4-2 | few | TGTGCCAGCAGCCTCCGGATTCGGGGGTACTACAATGAGCAGTTCTTC | CASSLRIRGYYNEQFF
TRBJ1-2 | 13 | TRBD1 | TRBV20-1 | few | TGCAGTGCCTTGGAGGGGGCAGACTATGGCTACACCTTC | CSALEGADYGYTF
TRBJ2-2 | 12 | - | TRBV6-4 | few | TGTGCCAGCAGTGGCAGGGCCGGGGAGCTGTTTTTT | CASSGRAGELFF
TRBJ1-1 | 16 | TRBD1 | TRBV12-3/TRBV12-4 | many | TGTGCCAGCAGCCCTGACAGGGGGCGAGGGAACACTGAAGCTTTCTTT | CASSPDRGRGNTEAFF
TRBJ1-3 | 12 | - | TRBV2 | - | TGTGCCAGCAGGGTGGGCGGAAACACCATATATTTT | CASRVGGNTIYF
TRBJ2-5 | 13 | - | TRBV15 | many | TGTGCCACCAGCAGACGGGGACGCGAGACCCAGTACTTC | CATSRRGRETQYF
TRBJ1-2 | 14 | - | TRBV12-3/TRBV12-4 | many | TGTGCCAGCAGTTTAGCGCGGGTCGGCGGGGGCTACACCTTC | CASSLARVGGGYTF
TRBJ2-7 | 16 | TRBD1 | TRBV7-2 | many | TGTGCCAGCAGCTTACTTGGGGACAGCGCGTCCTACGAGCAGTACTTC | CASSLLGDSASYEQYF
TRBJ1-5 | 16 | TRBD1 | TRBV19 | few | TGTGCCAGTAGGGCCGGGACAGGGGGTAAAAATCAGCCCCAGCATTTT | CASRAGTGGKNQPQHF
TRBJ1-6 | 15 | - | TRBV7-2 | few | TGTGCCAGCAGCTTAGGCAGTGTTCAGAATTCACCCCTCCACTTT | CASSLGSVQNSPLHF
TRBJ2-4 | 16 | - | TRBV7-3 | many | TGTGCCAGCAGCCCAAGTGCTTCTTCAGCCAAAAACATTCAGTACTTC | CASSPSASSAKNIQYF
TRBJ1-4 | 13 | - | TRBV6-5 | - | TGTGCCAGCAGTCCCATCCAGTGGGAAAAACTGTTTTTT | CASSPIQWEKLFF
TRBJ2-5 | 15 | TRBD2 | TRBV3-1 | - | TGTGCCAGCAGCCCGACTAGCGGGGGCCGAGGGACCCAGTACTTC | CASSPTSGGRGTQYF